This TCR beta chain appears in the sequencing data of a study of T-cell memory formation after mild COVID-19. Points from the study as a whole: Proof of SARS-CoV-2 specificity was absent for the second-wave clones that crested on day 37. Memory from before infection featured some responding clones, which suggests cross-reactive memory joined.

MiXCR, applied by TCRdb to the 5' RACE reads, yields one record per CDR3 protein. The table shows 450,000 to 650,000 distinct CDR3 sequences, with roughly 18% occurring only once. The sample holds a few counts of this clonotype. Its antigen is not known. CDR1 and CDR2 (germline): ENHRY, SYGVKD. The CDR3 loop spans 13 amino acids. V was clipped by 3 bases and J by 8 bases, with 13 bases between them. Sequencing was performed on PBMCs or a T cell subset sorted from them (not recorded which). This sequence originates from an adult woman who had mild COVID-19 (a few samples of this study predate the infection). Cell type and time point are not known. The rearrangement links TRBV10-3 to TRBJ1-2; tentative D call: TRBD1 (5 bases). As DNA, the CDR3 is TGTGCCATCAGTGAAAGGCAGGGCGGCGGCTACACCTTC. Translating it yields CAISERQGGGYTF.